The 2 T cell receptor beta chains below all came from one sample that was sequenced in a study of blood T cell repertoires in COVID-19 (dated by TCRdb to 2020 to 2021). The protocol used for the library was the immunoSEQ multiplex PCR assay. Imported from immuneACCESS, the table was reduced by TCRdb to in-frame sequences with V and J called. These copies leave out some clones; in studies compared against another copy, an unresolved V gene accounts for under half, and the cause of the remainder is not known. This sample holds 290,000 or so clones; 87% were observed only once. The ten largest make up roughly 2.1% of the sample. Sequences were obtained from peripheral blood. The receptors here all came from a young man with active or convalescent COVID-19.

The V call is TRBV18, the J call TRBJ1-1; no clear D gene. V shed 3 bases and J shed 2 bases, with 13 bases lying between them. The CDR3 totals 15 residues. CDR1 is KGHSH, CDR2 LQKENI, per germline. CDR3 loop: CASSPALQSNTEAFF. The CDR3 region has the DNA TGTGCCAGCTCACCTGCCTTACAGTCTAACACTGAAGCTTTCTTT.

The J gene is TRBJ1-2, the V gene TRBV7-9; 9 bases map to TRBD1. Germline V gene lookup returns CDR1 SEHNR and CDR2 FQNEAQ (reference sequence). V lost 5 bases to trimming and J lost 2 bases; unmatched junction nucleotides: 6. The CDR3 loop spans 15 amino acids. CDR3 in amino acids: CASSPTGGFNYGYTF. As DNA, the CDR3 is TGTGCCAGCAGCCCGACAGGGGGATTCAACTATGGCTACACCTTC.